This is a list of T cell receptor beta chains from one sample in a study of shared clonotypes between healthy human individuals. TCRdb's copy holds only in-frame clones and misses some; the assay was immunoSEQ multiplex PCR. There are roughly 590,000 clones in the sample; around 95% occur only once, and 0.095% to 0.12% lies in the top ten. The sequenced sample was naive CD8+ T cells sorted from blood. All receptors derive from a woman aged 25 to 45 in good health. Both conserved end residues are part of each CDR3. Fields, in order: D gene, clone size, J gene, V gene, CDR3 DNA, CDR3 protein. A D gene is named only where the DNA matches it firmly. Clone size, where shown, is once, few, many, or a class for clones that have expanded.

.,.,TRBJ1-2,TRBV11-2,TGTGCCAGCAGCTTAGCTCACGATTATGGCTACACCTTC,CASSLAHDYGYTF
.,.,TRBJ2-5,TRBV27,TGTGCCAGCAGTCTAATGGGGGGGCCCAGCCTCCAAGAGACCCAGTACTTC,CASSLMGGPSLQETQYF
TRBD1,.,TRBJ1-4,TRBV7-9,TGTGCCAGCGGCCCGGGACAGTGGAACGAAAAACTGTTTTTT,CASGPGQWNEKLFF
TRBD1,.,TRBJ1-1,TRBV5-4,TGTGCCAGCAGCGCCGGACAGGGGGTGACCTCGAACACTGAAGCTTTCTTT,CASSAGQGVTSNTEAFF
.,.,TRBJ2-2,TRBV19,TGTGCCAGTCTAGGGCTCGGCGGGGAGCTGTTTTTT,CASLGLGGELFF
.,.,TRBJ1-1,TRBV27,TGTGCCAGCAGTTTAGTGGGGGCGGGTGAAGCTTTCTTT,CASSLVGAGEAFF
.,.,TRBJ2-3,TRBV28,TGTGCCAGCAGTTTATTAAGTCGAGGCAACACAGATACGCAGTATTTT,CASSLLSRGNTDTQYF
.,few,TRBJ2-2,TRBV2,TGTGCCAGCAGTGTTTTGGGAAACACCGGGGAGCTGTTTTTT,CASSVLGNTGELFF
.,.,TRBJ1-2,TRBV6-5,TGTGCCAGCAGTTACTACGCAGGGCCAGGTGGCTACACCTTC,CASSYYAGPGGYTF
TRBD1,.,TRBJ1-2,TRBV25-1,TGTGCCAGCAGTGAGCACTTTTCGACAGGGGGCTTCTATGGCTACACCTTC,CASSEHFSTGGFYGYTF
TRBD1,once,TRBJ2-1,TRBV6-4,TGTGCCAGCAGTGTAGGACAGGGGAATTACAATGAGCAGTTCTTC,CASSVGQGNYNEQFF
TRBD2,once,TRBJ2-7,TRBV2,TGTGCCAGCAGTGGGACTAGCGGGCCCTCCTACGAGCAGTACTTC,CASSGTSGPSYEQYF
.,.,TRBJ2-3,TRBV14,TGTGCCAGCAGCCCCTTCGGGGGTACGCAGTATTTT,CASSPFGGTQYF
TRBD1,.,TRBJ2-5,TRBV2,TGTGCCAGCGGGACAGCCTATCAAGAGACCCAGTACTTC,CASGTAYQETQYF
.,.,TRBJ2-1,TRBV10-3,TGTGCCATCAGTGCGGCCCCCTCGGTGGGGATCGATGAGCAGTTCTTC,CAISAAPSVGIDEQFF
TRBD1,.,TRBJ1-2,TRBV10-3,TGTGCCATCAGAGAACAGGGGTACAAGGAAAATGGCTACACCTTC,CAIREQGYKENGYTF
TRBD2,.,TRBJ2-1,TRBV5-6,TGTGCCAGCAGCTTCTTCTTCGGTAGCGGGAGGGAGTTCTTC,CASSFFFGSGREFF
.,.,TRBJ1-5,TRBV27,TGTGCCAGCAGTTCCTTAGGGTCAGGGATGCCCCAGCATTTT,CASSSLGSGMPQHF
.,.,TRBJ2-1,TRBV25-1,TGTGCCAGCAGTCGACAGGAGAGCTCCTACAATGAGCAGTTCTTC,CASSRQESSYNEQFF
TRBD2,.,TRBJ2-3,TRBV28,TGTGCCAGCAGCCCTGGACTAGCGGGAGTGGAAGATACGCAGTATTTT,CASSPGLAGVEDTQYF
TRBD2,.,TRBJ2-3,TRBV30,TGTGCCTGGAGTCCGGGACTAGCGGGAGAAACAGATACGCAGTATTTT,CAWSPGLAGETDTQYF
.,.,TRBJ2-5,TRBV6-1,TGTGCCAGCAGTGAAGGAGGGGCCCCCGGGGAGTACTTC,CASSEGGAPGEYF
TRBD1,.,TRBJ2-7,TRBV5-1,TGCGCCAGCAGGGCGCCGGGACAGCTATACGAGCAGTACTTC,CASRAPGQLYEQYF
.,.,TRBJ1-1,TRBV6-5,TGTGCCAGCAACGGAGCCCCGTACACTGAAGCTTTCTTT,CASNGAPYTEAFF
.,.,TRBJ2-3,TRBV9,TGTGCCAGCAGCACATATGGGGTAGCGCTTAGCACAGATACGCAGTATTTT,CASSTYGVALSTDTQYF
TRBD1,.,TRBJ2-7,TRBV4-1,TGCGCCAGCAGCATTCGACAGGGGGCCCTCTACGAGCAGTACTTC,CASSIRQGALYEQYF
.,.,TRBJ2-1,TRBV6-5,TGTGCCAGCAGTTACTCGGTCAGTCAACCGGACAATGAGCAGTTCTTC,CASSYSVSQPDNEQFF
.,.,TRBJ2-2,TRBV14,TGTGCCAGCAGCCCCCAGGACACCGGGGAGCTGTTTTTT,CASSPQDTGELFF
TRBD1,once,TRBJ2-1,TRBV5-1,TGCGCCAGCAGCTTGGAAGCAGGGGGATATCGGGAGCAGTTCTTC,CASSLEAGGYREQFF
TRBD2,.,TRBJ2-1,TRBV7-9,TGTGCCAGCAGCTTACTTGCGGGAGGTGACAATGAGCAGTTCTTC,CASSLLAGGDNEQFF
.,.,TRBJ2-1,TRBV27,TGTGCCAGCAGTCCCAAGTATAGCTCCTACAATGAGCAGTTCTTC,CASSPKYSSYNEQFF
.,.,TRBJ2-7,TRBV6-1,TGTGCCACCATCCCCTTGCCGCGGGAGCAGTACTTC,CATIPLPREQYF
.,.,TRBJ2-7,TRBV4-1,TGCGCCAGCAGCCAGGACCGGGACTTCTCCTACGAGCAGTACTTC,CASSQDRDFSYEQYF
.,.,TRBJ1-2,TRBV7-9,TGTGCCAGCAGCTTAGATATCGCGGAATCTAACTATGGCTACACCTTC,CASSLDIAESNYGYTF
.,few,TRBJ1-2,TRBV28,TGTGCCAGCGGGTCTGACTATGGCTACACCTTC,CASGSDYGYTF
TRBD2,.,TRBJ2-1,TRBV7-6,TGTGCCAGCAGTACCTCTAGCGGGAGCGGTAAAGGGAATGAGCAGTTCTTC,CASSTSSGSGKGNEQFF
.,.,TRBJ1-5,TRBV6-5,TGTGCCAGCAGTTACTTCGGCGGGCAGCCCCAGCATTTT,CASSYFGGQPQHF
.,.,TRBJ1-1,TRBV5-6,TGTGCCAGCAGCGCAGGGGACACTGAAGCTTTCTTT,CASSAGDTEAFF
TRBD1,.,TRBJ1-2,TRBV5-6,TGTGCCAGCAGCGAAGACAGGGACTATGGCTACACCTTC,CASSEDRDYGYTF
.,.,TRBJ2-7,TRBV27,TGTGCCAGCACACCCGGGAGCTCCTACGAGCAGTACTTC,CASTPGSSYEQYF
TRBD2,.,TRBJ2-7,TRBV29-1,TGCAGCGTTGAGTTTGGCGGGAGGGGCTTTGGGTACGAGCAGTACTTC,CSVEFGGRGFGYEQYF
TRBD2,.,TRBJ2-3,TRBV2,TGTGCCAGCAACCAACCTTCTAGCGGGACCTACACAGATACGCAGTATTTT,CASNQPSSGTYTDTQYF
.,.,TRBJ2-1,TRBV25-1,TGTGCCAGCGGATGGGGGCACGATGAGCAGTTCTTC,CASGWGHDEQFF
.,once,TRBJ2-7,TRBV25-1,TGTGCCAGCAGTGAATCCGGCGGATCCTACGAGCAGTACTTC,CASSESGGSYEQYF
TRBD1,.,TRBJ2-5,TRBV7-9,TGTGCCAGCAGCGCCCCACAGGGGGCTGTGACCCAGTACTTC,CASSAPQGAVTQYF